The clone carrying this T cell receptor beta chain rates as medium-sized. What it binds is not known. This entry belongs to a study of T cells in Graves' hyperthyroidism and ophthalmopathy. Findings of the study overall: Blood shared most expanded thyroid clonotypes above 0.001.

This CDR3 spans 12 amino acids. The germline V and J ends were trimmed by 6 bases and 5 bases, with 10 bases remaining between them. Germline values: CDR1 SGHTA, CDR2 FQGNSA. Graves' hyperthyroidism without ophthalmopathy progression within 18 months was termed stable. Amplified TCR beta CDR3 regions came from RNA transcripts. Researchers ran a first-round RT-PCR on the TCR CDR3 using the HTBI primer set. TCRdb independently ran MiXCR on the multiplex PCR reads; one entry per CDR3 protein. The data contain a few hundred thousand distinct CDR3 sequences, roughly 19% of them singletons. This sequence joins TRBV7-2 and TRBJ1-1; D not resolved. The sample consisted of blood. This receptor was obtained from a woman in her late teens or twenties with Graves' hyperthyroidism. CDR3 loop: CASSPGWTEAFF. As DNA, the CDR3 is TGTGCCAGCAGTCCCGGTTGGACTGAAGCTTTCTTT.